The sample holds one count of the clone carrying this T cell receptor (beta chain). This sample is part of a study of blood T cell repertoires in COVID-19. Repertoires were generated with immunoSEQ multiplex PCR, while TCRdb's copy carries only in-frame clones and drops some. The sample shows around 300,000 clones, roughly 90% of them seen only once. V shed 4 bases and J shed 0 bases, with 10 bases lying between them. CDR3 length: 15 amino acids. The V gene's germline CDR1 is SEHNR and CDR2 FQNEAQ (reference sequence). Material for sequencing was PBMCs or T cells enriched from blood (not recorded which). This chain links TRBV7-9 with TRBJ1-3, with D maybe TRBD1 (5 bases). This clonotype was sampled from a woman in her 50s who had recovered from COVID-19. The CDR3 region has the DNA TGTGCCAGCAGCTACCAGGACAACTCTGGAAACACCATATATTTT. Its translation is CASSYQDNSGNTIYF.